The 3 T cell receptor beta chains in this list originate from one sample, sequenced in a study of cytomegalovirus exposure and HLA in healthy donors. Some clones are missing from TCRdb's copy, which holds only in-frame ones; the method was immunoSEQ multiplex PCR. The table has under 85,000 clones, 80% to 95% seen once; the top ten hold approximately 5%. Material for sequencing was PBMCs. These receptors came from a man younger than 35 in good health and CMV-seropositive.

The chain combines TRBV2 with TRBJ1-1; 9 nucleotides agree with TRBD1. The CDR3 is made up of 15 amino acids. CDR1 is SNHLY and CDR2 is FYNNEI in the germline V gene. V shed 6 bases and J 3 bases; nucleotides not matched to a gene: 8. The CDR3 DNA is TGTGCCAGCAGCCCGGACAGGGGAAAGGACACTGAAGCTTTCTTT. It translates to CASSPDRGKDTEAFF.

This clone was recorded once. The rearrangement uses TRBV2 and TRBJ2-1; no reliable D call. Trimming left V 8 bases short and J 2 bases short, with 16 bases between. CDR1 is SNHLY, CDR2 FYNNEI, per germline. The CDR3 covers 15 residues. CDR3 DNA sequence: TGTGCCAGCCCAGCAGGCCCCCGTGCCTACAATGAGCAGTTCTTC. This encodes CASPAGPRAYNEQFF.

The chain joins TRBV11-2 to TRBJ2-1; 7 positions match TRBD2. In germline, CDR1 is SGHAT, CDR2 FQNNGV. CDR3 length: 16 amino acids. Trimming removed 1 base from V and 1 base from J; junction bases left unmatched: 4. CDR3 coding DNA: TGTGCCAGCAGCTTAGCGATGGGGGGGTCCTACAATGAGCAGTTCTTC. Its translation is CASSLAMGGSYNEQFF.